The rows below give T cell receptor beta chains drawn from one sample of a study of T cell repertoires in cytomegalovirus infection. TCRdb used MiXCR to reprocess the reads, holding one entry per CDR3 protein. This repertoire shows hundreds of thousands of distinct CDR3 sequences, 35% to 45% found once; its top ten account for about 2.8%. The sample taken for sequencing was PBMCs. The receptors shown here come from a human donor in good health (CMV status not recorded). Some clones in this sample may be carry-over from other donors' samples. CDR3s include the opening cysteine and the closing phenylalanine or tryptophan. A D gene is named only where the DNA matches it firmly. A row's size may be missing; if present it is once, few, many or a size class.

length	V	D	size	CDR3
16	TRBV6-6	TRBD2	few	CASSYPPGLPYNEQFF
15	TRBV7-6	TRBD1	.	CASSQGTGNTDTQYF
13	TRBV10-3	TRBD2	.	CAMSGAYTDTQYF
16	TRBV5-8	TRBD1	.	CASRERTGLGHSPLHF
14	TRBV28	TRBD1	.	CASYGDRGFYEQYF
16	TRBV5-6	.	.	CASTGDRFRRNTEAFF
16	TRBV6-1	.	once	CASSSLKGRQNTEAFF
20	TRBV4-1	TRBD1	.	CASSQGEGQGFLAFRVTQYF
18	TRBV19	.	few	CASSIPGAQIIGTGELFF
15	TRBV6-6	.	few	CASSWTSTTNQPQHF
15	TRBV28	TRBD2	.	CASSSLADPQETQYF
16	TRBV7-6	TRBD1	few	CASSPTRTGQTGELFF
13	TRBV19	.	.	CASRLGRNQPQHF
17	TRBV7-8	TRBD2	few	CASSLALAGGLTGELFF
16	TRBV12-3/TRBV12-4	.	.	CASSRQGSGGINEQFF
15	TRBV24-1	TRBD2	.	CATSGGLAGVGEQFF
14	TRBV28	.	once	CASSPIQEQETQYF
13	TRBV10-3	.	few	CAISDGQTYEQYF